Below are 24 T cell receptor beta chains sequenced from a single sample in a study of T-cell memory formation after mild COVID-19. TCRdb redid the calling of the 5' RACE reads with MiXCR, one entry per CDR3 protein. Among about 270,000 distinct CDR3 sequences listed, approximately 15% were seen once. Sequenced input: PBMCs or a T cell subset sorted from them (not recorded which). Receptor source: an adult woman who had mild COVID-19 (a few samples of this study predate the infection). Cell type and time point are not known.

For the CDR3, the DNA is TGCGCCAGCAGACCCGCCGGGACAGGGTCTTCATGGAACACTGAAGCTTTCTTT. The encoded protein is CASRPAGTGSSWNTEAFF. The V call is TRBV4-1, the J call TRBJ1-1; 9 bases are a match to TRBD1. Trimming took 6 bases from V and 1 from J; bases not matched to a gene: 15. The CDR3 is 18 amino acids. Germline V CDR1 and CDR2: MGHRA, YSYEKL.

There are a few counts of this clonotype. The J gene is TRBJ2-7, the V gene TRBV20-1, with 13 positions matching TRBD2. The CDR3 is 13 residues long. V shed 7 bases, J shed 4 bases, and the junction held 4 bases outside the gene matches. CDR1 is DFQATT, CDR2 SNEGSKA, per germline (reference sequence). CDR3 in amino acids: CSVRTSGSYEQYF. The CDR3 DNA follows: TGCAGTGTCCGGACTAGCGGGAGTTACGAGCAGTACTTC.

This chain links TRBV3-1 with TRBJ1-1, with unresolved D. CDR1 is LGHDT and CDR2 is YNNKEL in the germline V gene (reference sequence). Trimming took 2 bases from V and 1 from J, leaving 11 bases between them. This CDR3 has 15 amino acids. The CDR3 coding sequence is TGTGCCAGCAGCCAATCCCGTCTTGGGAACACTGAAGCTTTCTTT. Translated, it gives CASSQSRLGNTEAFF.

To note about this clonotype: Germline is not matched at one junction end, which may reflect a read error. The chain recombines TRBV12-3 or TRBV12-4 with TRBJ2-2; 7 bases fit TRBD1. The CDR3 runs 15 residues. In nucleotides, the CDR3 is TGTGCCACCAGTCCGGGACAGAGTTACACCGGGGAGCTGTTTTTT. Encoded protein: CATSPGQSYTGELFF.

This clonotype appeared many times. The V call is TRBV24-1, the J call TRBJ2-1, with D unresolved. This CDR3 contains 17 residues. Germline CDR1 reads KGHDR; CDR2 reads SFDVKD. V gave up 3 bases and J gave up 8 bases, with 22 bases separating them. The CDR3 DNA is TGTGCCACCAGTGATCCCAGGCAGGCCGCACGTATAGATGAGCAGTTCTTC. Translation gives CATSDPRQAARIDEQFF.

The CDR3 DNA is TGTGCCAGCAGTTACTGGGCTGCACAGGCCCACGAGCAGTACTTC. This sequence encodes CASSYWAAQAHEQYF. This chain uses TRBV6-5 with TRBJ2-7, with D possibly matching TRBD1 (5 bases). V was shortened by 1 base and J by 5 bases, with 15 bases between the two germline ends. Germline-derived CDR1 and CDR2 are MNHEY and SVGAGI. The CDR3 has 15 residues.

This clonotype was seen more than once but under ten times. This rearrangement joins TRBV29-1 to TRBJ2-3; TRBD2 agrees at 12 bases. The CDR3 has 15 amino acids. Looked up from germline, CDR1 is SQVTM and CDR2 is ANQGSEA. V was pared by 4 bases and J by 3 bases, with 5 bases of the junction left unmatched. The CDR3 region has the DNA TGCAGCGTTGTTCTAGCGGGAGGGTCTACAGATACGCAGTATTTT. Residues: CSVVLAGGSTDTQYF.

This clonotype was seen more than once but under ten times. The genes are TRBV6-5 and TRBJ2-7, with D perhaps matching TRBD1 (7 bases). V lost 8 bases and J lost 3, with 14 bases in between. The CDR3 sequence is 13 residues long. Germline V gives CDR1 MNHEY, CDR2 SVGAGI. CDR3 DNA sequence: TGTGCCAGCGGCAGGGGGGAACTCTACGAGCAGTACTTC. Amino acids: CASGRGELYEQYF.

The CDR3 DNA follows: TGTGCCAGCAGCGTAGAGCCGAGAGGGGGCAGGTACAATGAGCAGTTCTTC. Translating gives CASSVEPRGGRYNEQFF. This rearrangement joins TRBV9 to TRBJ2-1; 7 positions agree with TRBD1. CDR3 length: 17 amino acids. V was pared by 0 bases and J by 4 bases, with 10 bases of the junction left unmatched. The germline V gene has CDR1 SGDLS and CDR2 YYNGEE.

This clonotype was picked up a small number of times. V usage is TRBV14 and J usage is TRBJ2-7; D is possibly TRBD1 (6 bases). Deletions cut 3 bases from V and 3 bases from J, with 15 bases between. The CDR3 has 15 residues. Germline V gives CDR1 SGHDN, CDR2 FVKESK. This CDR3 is CASSQPSRTVYEQYF. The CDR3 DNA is TGTGCCAGCAGCCAGCCCTCGAGGACAGTCTACGAGCAGTACTTC.

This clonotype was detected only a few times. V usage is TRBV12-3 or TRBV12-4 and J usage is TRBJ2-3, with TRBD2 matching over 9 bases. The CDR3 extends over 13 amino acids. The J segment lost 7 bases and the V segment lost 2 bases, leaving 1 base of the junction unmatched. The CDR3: CASSLLAGNTQYF. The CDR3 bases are TGTGCCAGCAGTTTACTAGCGGGAAATACGCAGTATTTT.

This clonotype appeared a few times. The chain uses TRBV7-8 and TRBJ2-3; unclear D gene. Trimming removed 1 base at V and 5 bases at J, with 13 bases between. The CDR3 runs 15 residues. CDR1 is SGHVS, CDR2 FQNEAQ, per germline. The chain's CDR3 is CASSLGARSLDTQYF. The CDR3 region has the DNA TGTGCCAGCAGCTTAGGGGCCCGTTCCCTAGATACGCAGTATTTT.

The CDR3 spells CASTRQEGVGPDTQYF. CDR3 DNA: TGTGCCAGCACCCGTCAGGAGGGAGTGGGCCCAGATACGCAGTATTTT. The chain combines TRBV6-1 with TRBJ2-3; the D gene is possibly TRBD2 (6 bases). The CDR3 has 16 amino acids. Germline CDR1 MNHNS, CDR2 SASEGT. Trimming cost V 7 bases and J 4 bases, with 21 bases left between them.

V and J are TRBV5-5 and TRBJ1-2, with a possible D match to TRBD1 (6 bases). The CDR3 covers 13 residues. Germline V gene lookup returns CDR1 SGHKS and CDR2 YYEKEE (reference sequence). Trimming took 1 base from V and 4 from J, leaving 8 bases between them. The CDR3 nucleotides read TGTGCCAGCAGCTTGAACAGGGCCTATGGCTACACCTTC. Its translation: CASSLNRAYGYTF.

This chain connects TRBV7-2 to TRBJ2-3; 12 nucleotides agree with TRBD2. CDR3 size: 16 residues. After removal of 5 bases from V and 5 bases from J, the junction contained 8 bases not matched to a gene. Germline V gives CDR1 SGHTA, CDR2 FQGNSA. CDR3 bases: TGTGCCAGCAGCCTTACGACTAGCGGGGGAAGAGATACGCAGTATTTT. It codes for CASSLTTSGGRDTQYF.

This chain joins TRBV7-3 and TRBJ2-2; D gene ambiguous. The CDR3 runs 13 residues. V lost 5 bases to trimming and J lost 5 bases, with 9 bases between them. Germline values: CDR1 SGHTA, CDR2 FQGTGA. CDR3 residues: CASSQKLTGELFF. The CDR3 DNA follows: TGTGCCAGCAGCCAAAAGTTAACCGGGGAGCTGTTTTTT.

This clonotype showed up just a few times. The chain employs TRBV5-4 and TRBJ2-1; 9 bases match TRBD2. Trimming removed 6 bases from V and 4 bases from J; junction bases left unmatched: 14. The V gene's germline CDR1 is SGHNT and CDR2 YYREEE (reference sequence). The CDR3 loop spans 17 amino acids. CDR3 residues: CASTSLTYSGRYNEQFF. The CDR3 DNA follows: TGTGCCAGCACCTCCCTGACTTATAGCGGGAGATACAATGAGCAGTTCTTC.

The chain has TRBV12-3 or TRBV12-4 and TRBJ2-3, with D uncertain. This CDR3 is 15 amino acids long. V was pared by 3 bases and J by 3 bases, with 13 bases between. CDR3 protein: CASSFDHMGTDTQYF. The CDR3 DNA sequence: TGTGCCAGCAGTTTTGACCACATGGGTACAGATACGCAGTATTTT.

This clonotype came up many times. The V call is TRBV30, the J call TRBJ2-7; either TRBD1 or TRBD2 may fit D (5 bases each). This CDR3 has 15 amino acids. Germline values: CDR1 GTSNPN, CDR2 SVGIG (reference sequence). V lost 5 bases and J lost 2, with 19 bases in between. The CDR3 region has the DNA TGTGCCTGGCTCCAGACGGGGCGAAACGCCTACGAGCAGTACTTC. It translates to CAWLQTGRNAYEQYF. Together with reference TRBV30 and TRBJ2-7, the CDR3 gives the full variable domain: SQTIHQWPATLVQPVGSPLSLECTVEGTSNPNLYWYRQAAGRGLQLLFYSVGIGQISSEVPQNLSASRPQDRQFILSSKKLLLSDSGFYLCAWLQTGRNAYEQYFGPGTRLTVT.

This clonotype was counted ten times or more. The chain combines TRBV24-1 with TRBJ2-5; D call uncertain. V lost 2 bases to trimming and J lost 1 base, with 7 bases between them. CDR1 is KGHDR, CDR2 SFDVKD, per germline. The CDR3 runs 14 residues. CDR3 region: CATSDSPPQETQYF. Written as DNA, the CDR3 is TGTGCCACCAGTGATTCCCCACCCCAAGAGACCCAGTACTTC.

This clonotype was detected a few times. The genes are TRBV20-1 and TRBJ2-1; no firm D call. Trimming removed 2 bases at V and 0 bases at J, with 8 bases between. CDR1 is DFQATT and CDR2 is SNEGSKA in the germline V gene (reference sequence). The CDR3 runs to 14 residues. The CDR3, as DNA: TGCAGTGCTAGAACCGGGCCCTCCTACAATGAGCAGTTCTTC. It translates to CSARTGPSYNEQFF.

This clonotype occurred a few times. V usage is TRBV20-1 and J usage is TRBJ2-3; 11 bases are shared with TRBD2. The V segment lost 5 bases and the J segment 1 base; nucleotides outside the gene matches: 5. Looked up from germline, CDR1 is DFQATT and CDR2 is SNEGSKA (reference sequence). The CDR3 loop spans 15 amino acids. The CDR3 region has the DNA TGCAGTGCTTCCCGACTAGCGGGGCGCACAGATACGCAGTATTTT. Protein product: CSASRLAGRTDTQYF.

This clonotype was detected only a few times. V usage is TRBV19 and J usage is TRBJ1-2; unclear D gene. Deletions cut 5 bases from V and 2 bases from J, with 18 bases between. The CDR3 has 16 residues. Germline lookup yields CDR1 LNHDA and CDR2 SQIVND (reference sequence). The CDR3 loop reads CASSPPRSQGNYGYTF. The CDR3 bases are TGTGCCAGTAGTCCTCCGCGGTCACAAGGGAACTATGGCTACACCTTC.

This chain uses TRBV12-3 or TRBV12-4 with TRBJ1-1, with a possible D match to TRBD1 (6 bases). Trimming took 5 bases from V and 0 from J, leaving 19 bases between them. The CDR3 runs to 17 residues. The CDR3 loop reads CASSPAWTDLMNTEAFF. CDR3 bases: TGTGCCAGCAGTCCGGCTTGGACAGACCTAATGAACACTGAAGCTTTCTTT.